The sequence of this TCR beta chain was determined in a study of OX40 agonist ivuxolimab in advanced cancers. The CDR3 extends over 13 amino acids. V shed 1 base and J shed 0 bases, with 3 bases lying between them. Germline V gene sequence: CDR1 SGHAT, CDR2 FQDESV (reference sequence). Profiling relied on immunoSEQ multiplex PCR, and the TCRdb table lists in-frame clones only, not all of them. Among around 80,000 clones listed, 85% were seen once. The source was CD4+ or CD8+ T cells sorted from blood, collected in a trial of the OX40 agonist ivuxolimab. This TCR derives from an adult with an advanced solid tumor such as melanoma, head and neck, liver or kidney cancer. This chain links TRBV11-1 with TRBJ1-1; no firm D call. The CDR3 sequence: CASSLGVNTEAFF. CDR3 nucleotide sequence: TGTGCCAGCAGCTTAGGAGTGAACACTGAAGCTTTCTTT.